These 27 T cell receptor beta chains originate from one sample sequenced in a study of breast tumors, draining lymph nodes, adjacent tissues. TCRdb re-called the multiplex PCR reads through MiXCR, storing one row per CDR3 protein. This table holds over 150,000 distinct CDR3 sequences, around 29% found once. Samples came from axillary lymph nodes draining the breast cancer. Sequenced input: axillary lymph node tissue. Receptors were obtained from a female donor with breast cancer. Some clones in this sample may be carry-over from other donors' samples.

The sample holds a few counts of this clonotype. At one boundary the junction diverges from the germline segment, which might be a read error. The chain couples TRBV7-2 to TRBJ2-5; the D gene could be TRBD1 or TRBD2 (6 bases each). The germline V gene encodes CDR1 SGHTA and CDR2 FQGNSA. The CDR3 loop spans 15 amino acids. CDR3 sequence: CASSLKWGAMETQHF. In DNA form, the CDR3 reads TGTGCCAGCAGCTTAAAGTGGGGGGCCATGGAGACCCAGCACTTC.

This clonotype was seen many times. The chain recombines TRBV6-2 or TRBV6-3 with TRBJ2-2, with 9 bases lining up with TRBD2. With V trimmed by 5 bases and J by 2 bases, 9 bases remained unmatched. The CDR3 has 17 amino acids. CDR1 and CDR2 (germline): MNHEY, SVGEGT. CDR3 bases: TGTGCCAGCAGTCTCCTCAAGACTAGCGGTAACACCGGGGAGCTGTTTTTT. Its translation: CASSLLKTSGNTGELFF.

This clonotype turned up a few times. J is TRBJ2-3 and V is TRBV6-2 or TRBV6-3; 8 positions agree with TRBD2. The V segment lost 4 bases and the J segment 1 base; nucleotides outside the gene matches: 7. Germline CDR1 reads MNHEY; CDR2 reads SVGEGT. The CDR3 is 16 amino acids. The CDR3 is CASSSPLAGGTDTQYF. The CDR3 DNA reads TGTGCCAGCAGTTCTCCCCTAGCGGGCGGCACAGATACGCAGTATTTT.

The chain links TRBV27 to TRBJ2-3, with 11 bases that match TRBD2. The CDR3 covers 15 residues. The germline V gene has CDR1 MNHEY and CDR2 SMNVEV (reference sequence). The junction had 6 bases not matched to a gene; V was cut back by 7 bases and J by 3 bases. The CDR3 is CASMTGTSGTDTQYF. CDR3 coding DNA: TGTGCCAGCATGACAGGGACTAGCGGTACAGATACGCAGTATTTT.

As concerns this clonotype: The junction shows a germline mismatch at one end, possibly a read error. This chain joins TRBV6-5 and TRBJ1-4, with a possible D match to TRBD1 (5 bases). CDR1 is MNHEY, CDR2 SVGAGI, per germline. The length of the CDR3 is 17 residues. CDR3 nucleotides: TGTGCCAGCAGTAGAACCTATGGCAGCGGGGGGAGTGAAGAACTGTTTTTT. Protein sequence: CASSRTYGSGGSEELFF.

This clonotype was seen at least ten times. This rearrangement joins TRBV7-6 to TRBJ2-5; 9 nucleotides align to TRBD2. Unmatched junction bases numbered 4, after V lost 3 bases and J lost 5 bases. Germline V gives CDR1 SGHVS, CDR2 FNYEAQ. The CDR3 is 14 amino acids. In DNA, the CDR3 is TGTGCCAGCAGCTTCGCGGGGGGGCGTGAGACCCAGTACTTC. This translates into CASSFAGGRETQYF.

This clonotype has just a few counts. This may be a read error: a much more frequent sequence differs by one nucleotide. The CDR3 sequence: CATGSTRDTQYF. Here the CDR3 DNA reads TGTGCCACCGGGTCAACCAGGGATACGCAGTATTTT. This chain links TRBV12-3 or TRBV12-4 with TRBJ2-3; D not certain. The CDR3 contains 12 residues. V was trimmed by 10 bases and J by 6 bases, leaving 14 bases between them.

V usage is TRBV7-9 and J usage is TRBJ1-2; possibly TRBD1 for D (5 bases). The V gene's germline CDR1 is SEHNR and CDR2 FQNEAQ (reference sequence). Trimming took 4 bases from V and 3 from J, leaving 33 bases between them. The CDR3 sequence is 21 residues long. CDR3 sequence reads: CASSSLQGLGRAGARDYGYTF. The CDR3 nucleotides are TGTGCCAGCAGCTCCCTTCAGGGACTAGGTCGGGCCGGGGCGAGGGACTATGGCTACACCTTC.

Regarding this clonotype: One junction end does not reproduce the germline sequence, and a read error may be involved. The rearrangement joins TRBV10-3 to TRBJ1-2, with 9 nucleotides matching TRBD1. This CDR3 is built from 14 residues. Germline V gives CDR1 ENHRY, CDR2 SYGVKD. CDR3 sequence (DNA): TGTGCCGTCAGTGAGACAGGGACAGGGTATCGCTACACCTTC. It translates to CAVSETGTGYRYTF.

This clonotype was seen repeatedly, ten times or more. The chain joins TRBV5-1 to TRBJ2-6; no reliable D call. Germline CDR1 SGHRS, CDR2 YFSETQ. The CDR3 length is 15 residues. Trimming pared 2 bases from V and 4 bases from J, leaving 10 bases between. CDR3 DNA sequence: TGCGCCAGCAGCTTTCTAAGTACAGGGGCCAACGTCCTGACTTTC. It yields the protein CASSFLSTGANVLTF.

This clonotype was observed a few times. The V and J genes are TRBV18 and TRBJ1-1; 8 bases fit TRBD1. Germline-derived CDR1 and CDR2 are KGHSH and LQKENI. Germline trimming cut 4 bases from V and 10 bases from J; bases unmatched to any gene: 8. This CDR3 region has 13 residues. CDR3 loop: CASSQQGEGAAFF. As DNA, the CDR3 is TGTGCCAGCTCACAACAGGGGGAGGGTGCAGCTTTCTTT.

The chain couples TRBV10-3 to TRBJ2-5; D is uncertain. Trimming pared 6 bases from V and 1 base from J, leaving 18 bases between. This CDR3 spans 16 amino acids. The germline V gene encodes CDR1 ENHRY and CDR2 SYGVKD. DNA of the CDR3: TGTGCCATCAGCATATACTGGACGCAAAGCCAAGAGACCCAGTACTTC. This translates into CAISIYWTQSQETQYF.

This clonotype was detected a few times. The rearrangement links TRBV27 to TRBJ1-5, with D possibly matching TRBD1 (5 bases). CDR3 length: 15 residues. The germline gives CDR1 MNHEY, CDR2 SMNVEV (reference sequence). The V and J ends lost 6 bases and 6 bases respectively, with 18 bases between them. CDR3 sequence reads: CASSLKTDLSQPQHF. The CDR3 DNA sequence: TGTGCCAGCAGCCTAAAGACAGACTTAAGTCAGCCCCAGCATTTT.

This chain links TRBV12-3 or TRBV12-4 with TRBJ2-1; D is unresolved. The CDR3 consists of 13 residues. V lost 8 bases, J lost 6 bases, and 14 bases lay in between. CDR3 nucleotides: TGTGCCAGCTCACCCGGGCGGATCAATGAGCAGTTCTTC. Amino acid sequence: CASSPGRINEQFF.

The V and J genes are TRBV2 and TRBJ1-2; 9 nucleotides align to TRBD1. V was pared by 5 bases and J by 4 bases, with 11 bases of the junction left unmatched. The CDR3 length is 16 residues. Germline-derived CDR1 and CDR2 are SNHLY and FYNNEI. The chain's CDR3 is CASSWDRDLGGYGYTF. The DNA for the CDR3 is TGTGCCAGCAGTTGGGACAGGGATTTAGGGGGCTATGGCTACACCTTC.

This clonotype was counted many times. The chain combines TRBV5-1 with TRBJ1-4; D is uncertain. The V end lost 0 bases, the J end lost 8 bases, and 5 bases lay between the germline ends. There are 12 residues in the CDR3. Germline assignment: CDR1 SGHRS and CDR2 YFSETQ. This chain's CDR3 is CASSLGGEKLFF. In nucleotides, the CDR3 is TGCGCCAGCAGCTTGGGAGGGGAAAAACTGTTTTTT.

The chain couples TRBV19 to TRBJ1-4; 8 bases map to TRBD1. The CDR3 length is 19 residues. In germline, CDR1 is LNHDA, CDR2 SQIVND (reference sequence). Trimming cost V 5 bases and J 4 bases; bases outside gene matches: 18. In nucleotides, the CDR3 is TGTGCCAGTAGTCCCAGGACAGGGTTTTCCGGGGAGGATAATGAAAAACTGTTTTTT. Protein sequence: CASSPRTGFSGEDNEKLFF. The full variable domain, in which reference TRBV19 and TRBJ1-4 provide the parts outside the CDR3, is DGGITQSPKYLFRKEGQNVTLSCEQNLNHDAMYWYRQDPGQGLRLIYYSQIVNDFQKGDIAEGYSVSREKKESFPLTVTSAQKNPTAFYLCASSPRTGFSGEDNEKLFFGSGTQLSVL.

This clonotype showed up many times. V gene TRBV19 combines with J gene TRBJ2-5, with 15 positions matching TRBD2. In germline, CDR1 is LNHDA, CDR2 SQIVND (reference sequence). This CDR3 contains 16 residues. V dropped 4 bases and J dropped 5; count of bases not matched to a gene: 5. For the CDR3, the DNA is TGTGCCAGTAGTAGAGGGACTAGCGGGAGGAGTGAGACCCAGTACTTC. It specifies CASSRGTSGRSETQYF.

This clonotype was detected ten times or more. The chain employs TRBV7-2 and TRBJ1-3; D is unclear. Germline-derived CDR1 and CDR2 are SGHTA and FQGNSA. The V end lost 2 bases, the J end lost 0 bases, and 11 bases lay between the germline ends. The length of the CDR3 is 16 residues. The CDR3 nucleotides read TGTGCCAGCAGCTTAAGCTCCGGGAACTCTGGAAACACCATATATTTT. Translation gives CASSLSSGNSGNTIYF.

Ten or more counts support this clonotype. The gene calls are TRBV12-3 or TRBV12-4 and TRBJ2-1; 8 bases fit TRBD2. Trimming at V came to 6 bases and at J to 6 bases, leaving 7 bases not matched to a gene. The CDR3 length is 14 residues. The CDR3 loop reads CASSISGGRNEQFF. In DNA form, the CDR3 reads TGTGCCAGCAGCATCAGCGGGGGTCGCAATGAGCAGTTCTTC.

This clonotype was counted ten times or more. Being one base from a much bigger clone, this may be a read error. The chain links TRBV29-1 to TRBJ2-7; D unresolved. Germline V gives CDR1 SQVTM, CDR2 ANQGSEA. The CDR3 loop spans 10 amino acids. The germline V and J ends were trimmed by 4 bases and 3 bases, with 4 bases remaining between them. The CDR3 DNA follows: TGCAGCGTTGTCGACTACGAGCAGTACTTC. It is translated as CSVVDYEQYF.

A word on this clonotype: Mismatch with germline at one junction end may stem from a read error. This chain joins TRBV12-3 or TRBV12-4 and TRBJ1-5; D unresolved. The CDR3 totals 14 residues. For the CDR3, the DNA is TGTGCCAGCAGTTTAATAGCGGGAAATCAGCTCCAGCATTTT. Protein sequence: CASSLIAGNQLQHF.

This clonotype was recorded at least ten times. The chain couples TRBV6-1 to TRBJ1-4; a weak D match, TRBD1 (6 bases). Germline CDR1 reads MNHNS; CDR2 reads SASEGT. V lost 6 bases to trimming and J lost 0 bases, with 11 bases between them. The CDR3 sequence is 15 residues long. The CDR3 reads CASRLGGTTNEKLFF. The CDR3 bases are TGTGCCAGCAGACTAGGGGGGACAACTAATGAAAAACTGTTTTTT.

The gene calls are TRBV7-7 and TRBJ2-1, with 8 bases lining up with TRBD2. In germline, CDR1 is SSHAT, CDR2 FNYEAQ (reference sequence). This CDR3 is 13 amino acids long. The CDR3 bases are TGTGCTAGCTCCAATAGCGGGGAGGATGAGCAGTTCTTC. Its translation: CASSNSGEDEQFF.

This clonotype showed up just a few times. A much larger clonotype is one base distant, so this may be a read error. The V and J genes are TRBV11-2 and TRBJ2-7; no reliable D call. This CDR3 has 14 amino acids. Per germline, CDR1 SGHAT and CDR2 FQNNGV. The V and J ends lost 3 bases and 7 bases respectively, with 16 bases between them. The DNA of the CDR3 is TGTGCCAGCAGCTTTCAAACCCGGGCTGAGGAGCAGTACTTC. As protein: CASSFQTRAEEQYF.

This clonotype was recorded many times. CDR3 in DNA: TGTGCCAGCAGCTTACAATTACTGGACAGGGCCGATGGCTACACCTTC. This sequence encodes CASSLQLLDRADGYTF. The V gene is TRBV11-2, the J gene TRBJ1-2, with 8 nucleotides matching TRBD1. CDR1 is SGHAT and CDR2 is FQNNGV in the germline V gene. Trimming at V came to 2 bases and at J to 6 bases, leaving 11 bases not matched to a gene. CDR3 length: 16 residues.

This clonotype has a count of ten or more. J is TRBJ2-7 and V is TRBV7-9, with TRBD1 as a possible D gene (5 bases). V was pared by 5 bases and J by 3 bases, with 8 bases between. This CDR3 has 12 amino acids. Germline V gives CDR1 SEHNR, CDR2 FQNEAQ (reference sequence). This CDR3 reads CASSLDIYEQYF. The CDR3 DNA sequence: TGTGCCAGCAGCCTGGACATCTACGAGCAGTACTTC.